This entry is about one T cell receptor (beta chain). Trimming removed 0 bases at V and 6 bases at J, with 17 bases between. CDR3 length: 16 residues. Germline CDR1 and CDR2: LNHNV and YYDKDF (reference sequence). The sample originates from a study of blood T cell repertoires in COVID-19. Repertoires were generated with immunoSEQ multiplex PCR, while TCRdb's copy carries only in-frame clones and drops some. The table has almost 250,000 clones, around 89% seen once. The sequencing input was PBMCs or T cells enriched from blood (not recorded which). The receptor was isolated from a woman in her twenties or thirties who had recovered from COVID-19. The genes are TRBV15 and TRBJ1-1, with D possibly TRBD1 on 5 matching bases. The CDR3 loop is CATSRDLSGVGSEAFF. The CDR3 DNA follows: TGTGCCACCAGCAGAGATCTCTCGGGGGTGGGGTCTGAAGCTTTCTTT.